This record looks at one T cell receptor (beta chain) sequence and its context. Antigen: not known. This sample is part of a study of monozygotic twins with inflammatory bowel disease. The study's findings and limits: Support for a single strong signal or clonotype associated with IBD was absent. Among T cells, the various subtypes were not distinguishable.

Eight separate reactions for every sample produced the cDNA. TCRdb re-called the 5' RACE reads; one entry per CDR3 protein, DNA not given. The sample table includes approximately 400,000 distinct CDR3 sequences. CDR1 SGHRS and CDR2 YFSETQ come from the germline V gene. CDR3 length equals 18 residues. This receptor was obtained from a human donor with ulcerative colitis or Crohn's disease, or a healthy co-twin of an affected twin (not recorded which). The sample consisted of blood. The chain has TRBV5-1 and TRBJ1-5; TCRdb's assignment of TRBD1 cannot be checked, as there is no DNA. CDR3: CASNQDRQTLYSNQPQHF.